Below, one TCR beta chain is given with its context. This record belongs to a study of shared clonotypes between healthy human individuals. All the donors were Caucasian adults who lived in Nashville, Tennessee. The CDR3 is 13 amino acids. V was trimmed by 6 bases and J by 2 bases, leaving 11 bases between them. The germline V gene encodes CDR1 MDHEN and CDR2 SYDVKM. The protocol was immunoSEQ multiplex PCR, while the TCRdb copy is restricted to in-frame clones and leaves out a portion. This sample has hundreds of thousands of clones, with just over 75% found just once. V gene TRBV28 combines with J gene TRBJ2-7, with D maybe TRBD1 (5 bases). Sequencing input: PBMCs. The source of this sequence is a woman aged 40 to 49 in good health. Some clones in this sample may be carry-over from other donors' samples. CDR3 protein: CASRETATYEQYF. CDR3 sequence (DNA): TGTGCCAGCAGGGAGACAGCCACCTACGAGCAGTACTTC.